The rows below give T cell receptor beta chains drawn from one sample of a study of low-dose radiotherapy and immunotherapy resistance in tumors. One entry per CDR3 protein, called by TCRdb with MiXCR from the reads. The table lists around 80,000 distinct CDR3 sequences, about a sixth of them singletons. This sample comprised PBMCs, obtained after low-dose radiotherapy plus immunotherapy. The source is a male donor with prostate cancer. Both conserved end residues are trimmed from each CDR3. The order of the fields is J gene, V gene, CDR3 protein.

J gene: TRBJ2-1
V gene: TRBV11-3
CDR3 protein: ASSLDHTSGEQF

J gene: TRBJ2-3
V gene: TRBV12-3/TRBV12-4
CDR3 protein: ASSYLSGSPTDTQY

J gene: TRBJ1-1
V gene: TRBV5-4
CDR3 protein: ASSVQPNTEAF

J gene: TRBJ2-7
V gene: TRBV29-1
CDR3 protein: SAGSSYEQY

J gene: TRBJ2-3
V gene: TRBV18
CDR3 protein: ASSIAVAGVTDTQY

J gene: TRBJ2-1
V gene: TRBV20-1
CDR3 protein: SASGQGVNNEQF

J gene: TRBJ2-1
V gene: TRBV9
CDR3 protein: ASSVAWTSTYNEQF

J gene: TRBJ2-7
V gene: TRBV7-8
CDR3 protein: ASSVGTSGSYSYEQY

J gene: TRBJ1-4
V gene: TRBV19
CDR3 protein: ASRPTGTNEKLF

J gene: TRBJ2-2
V gene: TRBV5-1
CDR3 protein: ASSLALAANTGELF

J gene: TRBJ2-7
V gene: TRBV28
CDR3 protein: AGSPVGRLNEQY

J gene: TRBJ2-7
V gene: TRBV9
CDR3 protein: ASSVAGNLAGGPYEQY

J gene: TRBJ2-1
V gene: TRBV7-6
CDR3 protein: ASSSKKLAGENNEQF

J gene: TRBJ2-2
V gene: TRBV29-1
CDR3 protein: SVGQGLMTGELF

J gene: TRBJ2-7
V gene: TRBV6-6
CDR3 protein: ASNRASGGMSEQY

J gene: TRBJ1-2
V gene: TRBV5-6
CDR3 protein: ASSLTTHFPSYGYT

J gene: TRBJ2-1
V gene: TRBV4-1
CDR3 protein: ASSPREGGNEQF

J gene: TRBJ2-2
V gene: TRBV19
CDR3 protein: ASSFWVGTGELF

J gene: TRBJ2-7
V gene: TRBV4-3
CDR3 protein: ASSPRQGGYEQY

J gene: TRBJ2-3
V gene: TRBV29-1
CDR3 protein: SVEVGTDTQY

J gene: TRBJ1-2
V gene: TRBV28
CDR3 protein: ASSLAIIYGYT

J gene: TRBJ2-1
V gene: TRBV7-9
CDR3 protein: ASSRTAVPGGNEQF

J gene: TRBJ2-1
V gene: TRBV5-1
CDR3 protein: ASSRAGRRDEQF

J gene: TRBJ2-7
V gene: TRBV11-3
CDR3 protein: ASSLRGQGYDEQY

J gene: TRBJ1-1
V gene: TRBV28
CDR3 protein: ASSPAGTGGAAF

J gene: TRBJ1-1
V gene: TRBV28
CDR3 protein: ASSLSGRTEAF

J gene: TRBJ2-3
V gene: TRBV7-2
CDR3 protein: ASTTEATGTDTQY

J gene: TRBJ2-7
V gene: TRBV6-2/TRBV6-3
CDR3 protein: ASTSGVTKTALAGTEQY

J gene: TRBJ2-3
V gene: TRBV5-1
CDR3 protein: ASSLDRTSGTLDTQY

J gene: TRBJ2-5
V gene: TRBV11-2
CDR3 protein: ASSLRAPSGSTPETQY

J gene: TRBJ2-5
V gene: TRBV10-3
CDR3 protein: AISELAGGQETQY

J gene: TRBJ1-5
V gene: TRBV20-1
CDR3 protein: SAQGQSNQPQH

J gene: TRBJ2-3
V gene: TRBV28
CDR3 protein: ATPGAGTTDTQY

J gene: TRBJ2-7
V gene: TRBV28
CDR3 protein: ASSLLSGASEQY

J gene: TRBJ2-7
V gene: TRBV30
CDR3 protein: AWSVGSPGRNEQY

J gene: TRBJ2-3
V gene: TRBV9
CDR3 protein: ASSTRGLADTQY

J gene: TRBJ2-3
V gene: TRBV10-3
CDR3 protein: AISEFHSGQIKTDTQY

J gene: TRBJ2-1
V gene: TRBV5-5
CDR3 protein: ASDPDLSSYNEQF

J gene: TRBJ2-2
V gene: TRBV18
CDR3 protein: ASSPLGLAGVSGTGELF

J gene: TRBJ1-5
V gene: TRBV12-3/TRBV12-4
CDR3 protein: ASSRLMAQPQH

J gene: TRBJ2-1
V gene: TRBV29-1
CDR3 protein: SVGQGGYNEQF

J gene: TRBJ2-7
V gene: TRBV19
CDR3 protein: ASSMVAGVLSYEQY

J gene: TRBJ2-7
V gene: TRBV6-5
CDR3 protein: ASRYGQLYEQY

J gene: TRBJ1-2
V gene: TRBV28
CDR3 protein: ASSTDQGGGYGYT

J gene: TRBJ2-7
V gene: TRBV10-3
CDR3 protein: AISESGGGGYEQY

J gene: TRBJ2-5
V gene: TRBV6-2/TRBV6-3
CDR3 protein: ASSYPRTGDSGTQY

J gene: TRBJ2-1
V gene: TRBV2
CDR3 protein: ASNSGRAPNEQF

J gene: TRBJ2-2
V gene: TRBV20-1
CDR3 protein: SARDRFMNTGELF

J gene: TRBJ2-5
V gene: TRBV29-1
CDR3 protein: SVVRDGQQETQY

J gene: TRBJ1-5
V gene: TRBV3-1
CDR3 protein: ASSQGRVGQPQH

J gene: TRBJ1-2
V gene: TRBV6-2/TRBV6-3
CDR3 protein: ASSSDRSNGYT

J gene: TRBJ2-5
V gene: TRBV20-1
CDR3 protein: SAISPTIETQY

J gene: TRBJ2-3
V gene: TRBV4-2
CDR3 protein: ASSQGTSTDTQY

J gene: TRBJ2-5
V gene: TRBV28
CDR3 protein: ASSMLAGTTGETKY

J gene: TRBJ2-2
V gene: TRBV3-1
CDR3 protein: ASSQAPDRGRTGELF

J gene: TRBJ2-3
V gene: TRBV4-2
CDR3 protein: ASSPGTVTDTQY

J gene: TRBJ2-1
V gene: TRBV2
CDR3 protein: ASSEVVSSGNEQF

J gene: TRBJ2-5
V gene: TRBV7-8
CDR3 protein: ASSLGISGRETQY